This T cell receptor (beta chain) was sequenced during a study of T cell responses to AZD1222 COVID-19 vaccine. Study-level points and caveats: Without day 14 samples, only post-peak T cell repertoires were studied.

The CDR3 consists of 19 residues. Germline CDR1 reads SGHTA; CDR2 reads FQGTGA. After removal of 5 bases from V and 4 bases from J, the junction contained 15 bases not matched to a gene. This clone was recorded once. Its matching antigen is unknown. Generated by immunoSEQ multiplex PCR, the TCRdb table keeps only in-frame clones and is missing some. The repertoire holds around 140,000 clones, with over 85% as singletons. The gene calls are TRBV7-3 and TRBJ2-1; 12 nucleotides line up with TRBD1. The source was peripheral blood, collected on day 0 of AZD1222 vaccination. The receptor comes from an adult in good health. The CDR3 DNA reads as TGTGCCAGCAGCCCTGCGGGACAGGGGGCTGACACCTCTTACAATGAGCAGTTCTTC. This codes for CASSPAGQGADTSYNEQFF.